This is a list of T cell receptor beta chains from one sample in a study of blood T cells in healthy people across ages. TCRdb reprocessed the 5' RACE reads via MiXCR and lists one record per CDR3 protein. The sample carries roughly 900,000 distinct CDR3 sequences, under 30% recorded once. The sample comprised blood. The receptor source for this set is a woman aged 80 or over in good health. The conserved cysteine and the conserved F or W are not part of the CDR3 here. Each record gives: V gene, CDR3 length, CDR3 protein.

TRBV7-6,13,ASSLAPDSNYGYT
TRBV7-2,13,ASSPDGGRKEKRF
TRBV4-1,14,ASSHPPGTGDEKLF
TRBV20-1,13,SASWGLGSGNEQF
TRBV13,11,ASRGWDTGELF
TRBV9,13,ASSGPRGAGETQY
TRBV7-9,11,ASSRDYNNEQF
TRBV14,13,ASSQNSGANYGYT
TRBV2,12,ASRGGQGSYGYT
TRBV27,15,ASTLLGTRRTYNEQY
TRBV2,13,ASTRQGTNTGELF
TRBV5-5,12,ASTPAGGVYGYT
TRBV18,16,ASSPESSTSGGKETQY
TRBV2,12,ASSGLTSTDTQY
TRBV20-1,16,SARRLNLRKGPQETQY
TRBV5-1,12,ASTMGQDHNEQF
TRBV15,14,ATSREPAGGNNEQF
TRBV18,13,ASSPRQTQNTEAF
TRBV20-1,13,SASDRAGNTDTQY
TRBV4-3,13,ASSPVAGGYNEQF
TRBV28,11,ASSSGHRAGLY
TRBV28,13,ASRGSGQGYEKLF
TRBV6-5,11,ASSYSNLYGYT
TRBV7-2,13,ASSLRGRTNYGYT
TRBV28,15,ASIQLAGVGFDNEQF
TRBV4-1,12,ASSQIQGRVPLH
TRBV28,14,ASSPPGGWENTEAF
TRBV20-1,15,SARGGFGRGPQETQY
TRBV12-3/TRBV12-4,15,ASSSPGEFAGANVLT
TRBV5-4,12,ASSSQQGVTEAF
TRBV11-2,13,ASSLQWGAYTEAF
TRBV12-3/TRBV12-4,13,ASRYSGGQPSEQF
TRBV6-6,13,ASSSGQLRQETQY
TRBV15,17,ATSRGAGGTGNSNQPQH
TRBV6-6,12,ASTLQGPPGAQY
TRBV20-1,12,SARQSGSYNEQF
TRBV30,10,AWTQGNYGYT
TRBV12-3/TRBV12-4,15,ASSLLAGVTNTGELF
TRBV20-1,10,RARTSGETQY
TRBV12-3/TRBV12-4,12,ASSLRGGADAQY
TRBV9,12,ASSVELQTYEQY
TRBV9,14,ASSARLAGGNNEQF
TRBV20-1,12,SARMLAGYNEQF
TRBV19,12,ASSIGTRYNEQY
TRBV20-1,11,SARAGGQEKLF
TRBV7-8,13,ASSLASRPYNEQF
TRBV20-1,11,SARSWENTEAF
TRBV5-8,11,ASSLSRGSPLH
TRBV6-2/TRBV6-3,16,ASSYSGTASSGANVLT
TRBV12-3/TRBV12-4,13,ASSFGRVRTDAQY
TRBV28,12,ASSLGGTGSEQY
TRBV20-1,11,SAQTGAIYEQY